A single sample is the source of the 8 T cell receptor beta chains below, sequenced in a study of T cell responses to AZD1222 COVID-19 vaccine. The data were produced by immunoSEQ multiplex PCR, yet TCRdb's version contains in-frame clones alone and is incomplete. The table has about 94,000 clones, roughly 84% seen once. This specimen was peripheral blood, taken on day 0 of AZD1222 vaccination. These receptors originate from an adult in good health.

The rearrangement uses TRBV5-4 and TRBJ1-3; the D gene is possibly TRBD1 (5 bases). This CDR3 region has 15 residues. Trimming took off 0 bases at V and 0 bases at J, with 7 bases between the two ends. From germline, CDR1 is SGHNT and CDR2 YYREEE (reference sequence). The CDR3 DNA is TGTGCCAGCAGCTTGGAGGGGTACTCTGGAAACACCATATATTTT. Encoded protein: CASSLEGYSGNTIYF.

This clone was detected only once. J is TRBJ2-1 and V is TRBV19, with D unresolved. V shed 6 bases and J shed 6 bases, with 9 bases lying between them. The CDR3 contains 12 residues. Germline CDR1 LNHDA, CDR2 SQIVND (reference sequence). CDR3 coding DNA: TGTGCCAGTAGGGGGTACGGCAATGAGCAGTTCTTC. Translating it yields CASRGYGNEQFF.

In this sample, this clone turned up once. The V and J genes are TRBV6-5 and TRBJ2-5; weak D call: TRBD2 (5 bases). The CDR3 covers 13 residues. Trimming removed 7 bases at V and 5 bases at J, with 14 bases between. Germline V CDR1 and CDR2: MNHEY, SVGAGI. The CDR3 sequence: CASTLLDSETQYF. The CDR3 nucleotides are TGTGCCAGCACCCTACTAGATTCTGAGACCCAGTACTTC.

As regards this clone: Within the sample, other DNA sequences also encode this same CDR3. The V call is TRBV12-3 or TRBV12-4, the J call TRBJ1-4, with 9 bases lining up with TRBD1. J lost 8 bases, V lost 6 bases, and 4 bases had no gene match. The CDR3 extends over 13 amino acids. CDR3 loop: CASSRQGGEKLFF. CDR3 in DNA: TGTGCCAGCAGCCGACAGGGGGGAGAAAAACTGTTTTTT.

The V and J genes are TRBV30 and TRBJ2-1, with D tentatively TRBD1 (6 bases). V was pared by 1 base and J by 6 bases, with 10 bases between. The CDR3 has 13 amino acids. Germline lookup yields CDR1 GTSNPN and CDR2 SVGIG (reference sequence). CDR3 loop: CAWSGVRGNEQFF. The CDR3 DNA follows: TGTGCCTGGAGTGGGGTCAGGGGCAATGAGCAGTTCTTC.

This chain links TRBV10-1 with TRBJ2-7; 12 positions agree with TRBD2. Per the germline V gene, CDR1 is WNHNN and CDR2 is SYGVQD (reference sequence). The CDR3 consists of 15 residues. The ends lost 4 bases at V and 6 bases at J; junction bases unmatched: 7. CDR3 nucleotides: TGCGCCAGCAGTGCTCTAGCGGGGGGGCACTCCGAGCAGTACTTC. Translating gives CASSALAGGHSEQYF.

The gene calls are TRBV28 and TRBJ2-4; D unclear. The ends were cut back, 5 bases at V and 5 bases at J, with 10 bases in the middle. There are 13 residues in the CDR3. In germline, CDR1 is MDHEN, CDR2 SYDVKM. This chain's CDR3 is CASSPPSQNIQYF. The DNA for the CDR3 is TGTGCCAGCAGTCCGCCGAGCCAAAACATTCAGTACTTC.

The chain employs TRBV19 and TRBJ2-7; 8 nucleotides agree with TRBD1. The CDR3 contains 17 residues. V shed 2 bases, J shed 6 bases, and the junction held 15 bases outside the gene matches. Per the germline V gene, CDR1 is LNHDA and CDR2 is SQIVND (reference sequence). CDR3 sequence: CASSINSGGAPGGEQYF. CDR3 nucleotide sequence: TGTGCCAGTAGTATAAATTCAGGGGGCGCGCCAGGAGGCGAGCAGTACTTC.